Presented here are 25 T cell receptor beta chains from one specimen sequenced in a study of T-cell reconstitution after alpha-beta-depleted transplantation in children (TCRdb year 2016). Library preparation employed PCR. TCRdb shows the sequencer as Illumina HiSeq 2500. TCR libraries were prepared with molecular barcoding, using unique molecular identifiers to normalize TCRbeta repertoire quantification. Using fastp at Q25 and MiXCR, TCRdb reprocessed the public reads and kept productive beta chains. When rows share a CDR3 protein, they turn into one entry using the most common DNA and genes. In all, the sample holds hundreds of thousands of distinct CDR3 sequences, and approximately 16% of those were seen once. Together, the top ten hold 3.3% of the sample. Source: PBMCs from the stem cell graft donor, taken from the stem cell graft. The source of these receptors is a human donor who donated a stem cell graft to a child with acute lymphoblastic leukemia.

This clonotype was counted between two and nine times. The chain joins TRBV12-3 or TRBV12-4 to TRBJ2-4; 8 bases are shared with TRBD2. This CDR3 has 13 amino acids. Unmatched junction bases numbered 8, after V lost 5 bases and J lost 11 bases. The CDR3 DNA follows: TGTGCCAGCAGTCTACTAGCGGAGTCGCTTCAGTACTTC. Translation: CASSLLAESLQYF.

This clonotype came up a few times. The DNA for the CDR3 is TGCAGTGCGGCAGAAAAGGTTGGCAATCAGCCCCAGCATTTT. This codes for CSAAEKVGNQPQHF. The V gene is TRBV20-1, the J gene TRBJ1-5, with D hard to call. Trimming removed 6 bases from V and 2 bases from J, with 14 bases in between. The CDR3 has 14 amino acids. Germline V CDR1 and CDR2: DFQATT, SNEGSKA (reference sequence).

The rearrangement uses TRBV12-3 or TRBV12-4 and TRBJ1-3; the match to TRBD1 covers 7 bases. The CDR3 loop spans 13 amino acids. The V segment lost 6 bases and the J segment 4 bases; nucleotides outside the gene matches: 3. CDR3 region: CASRYRGGNTIYF. CDR3 coding DNA: TGTGCCAGCAGATACAGGGGAGGAAACACCATATATTTT.

The chain is built from TRBV7-8 and TRBJ2-5, with 8 bases aligning to TRBD1. V lost 4 bases, J lost 5 bases, and 3 bases stayed unmatched. The CDR3 contains 13 residues. Germline V lookup: CDR1 SGHVS, CDR2 FQNEAQ. In DNA, the CDR3 is TGTGCCAGCAGCTCGGACAGGGCTGAGACCCAGTACTTC. The encoded protein is CASSSDRAETQYF.

This clonotype was detected a few times. The V call is TRBV29-1, the J call TRBJ2-1; 8 bases fit TRBD2. This CDR3 is built from 14 residues. CDR1 SQVTM and CDR2 ANQGSEA come from the germline V gene. V lost 4 bases and J lost 9; bases outside the gene matches: 11. The CDR3 bases are TGCAGCGTTGTGGGGACTAGACTAGGTGGTGAGCAGTTCTTC. Translating it yields CSVVGTRLGGEQFF.

This clonotype has just a few counts. The chain uses TRBV4-2 and TRBJ2-6; D gene unclear. Germline V lookup: CDR1 LGHNA, CDR2 YNFKEQ. V was shortened by 5 bases and J by 1 base, with 12 bases between the two germline ends. This CDR3 has 16 amino acids. This CDR3 reads CASSDTVGSGANVLTF. In nucleotides, the CDR3 is TGTGCCAGCAGCGACACCGTAGGGTCTGGGGCCAACGTCCTGACTTTC.

The gene calls are TRBV7-9 and TRBJ1-4; weak D call: TRBD1 (6 bases). Germline V gene sequence: CDR1 SEHNR, CDR2 FQNEAQ (reference sequence). This CDR3 has 14 amino acids. The CDR3 region is CGTQGLQIGEKLFF. Written as DNA, the CDR3 is TGTGGGACACAGGGTCTCCAAATCGGTGAAAAACTGTTTTTT.

This clonotype has more than one count but fewer than ten. The chain links TRBV24-1 to TRBJ1-2; weak D call: TRBD1 (6 bases). Germline assignment: CDR1 KGHDR and CDR2 SFDVKD. V lost 4 bases, J lost 4 bases, and 12 bases lay in between. The CDR3 extends over 14 amino acids. The CDR3 DNA reads as TGTGCCACCAGTGACGCCGACAGGATCTATGGCTACACCTTC. The encoded protein is CATSDADRIYGYTF.

This chain connects TRBV12-3 or TRBV12-4 to TRBJ1-1; 9 bases align to TRBD1. CDR3 length: 15 residues. Unmatched junction bases numbered 16, after V lost 6 bases and J lost 11 bases. In nucleotides, the CDR3 is TGTGCCAGCAGCTTTATGACAGGGGGAAGTATGACTGCTTTCTTT. Its translation is CASSFMTGGSMTAFF.

The chain recombines TRBV4-1 with TRBJ2-3; D remains ambiguous. The ends were cut back, 1 base at V and 0 bases at J, with 14 bases in the middle. The germline gives CDR1 MGHRA, CDR2 YSYEKL. The CDR3 consists of 17 residues. The DNA of the CDR3 is TGCGCCAGCAGCCAAGGCGGCCGGATGCATAGCACAGATACGCAGTATTTT. This sequence encodes CASSQGGRMHSTDTQYF.

This rearrangement joins TRBV5-1 to TRBJ2-5; maybe TRBD2 (6 bases). Trimming cost V 0 bases and J 1 base, with 13 bases left between them. Per germline, CDR1 SGHRS and CDR2 YFSETQ. The CDR3 has 16 amino acids. The CDR3 is CASSLDAGRSQETQYF. CDR3 DNA sequence: TGCGCCAGCAGCTTGGACGCGGGGCGCTCCCAAGAGACCCAGTACTTC. Filled out from reference TRBV5-1 and TRBJ2-5, the complete variable domain reads KAGVTQTPRYLIKTRGQQVTLSCSPISGHRSVSWYQQTPGQGLQFLFEYFSETQRNKGNFPGRFSGRQFSNSRSEMNVSTLELGDSALYLCASSLDAGRSQETQYFGPGTRLLVL.

CDR3 nucleotide sequence: TGCGCCAGCACGATGGGACAGGGGGCTAGGGATGAGCAGTTCTTC. As protein: CASTMGQGARDEQFF. The chain has TRBV5-1 and TRBJ2-1; 12 bases map to TRBD1. V was pared by 6 bases and J by 8 bases, with 9 bases of the junction left unmatched. Germline-derived CDR1 and CDR2 are SGHRS and YFSETQ. The CDR3 consists of 15 residues.

The rearrangement uses TRBV9 and TRBJ2-2, with a tentative D call TRBD2 (5 bases). The CDR3 loop spans 15 amino acids. The V end was cut by 2 bases, the J end by 4 bases, with 12 bases between. Germline CDR1 reads SGDLS; CDR2 reads YYNGEE. The CDR3 spells CASSVAGLGTGELFF. For the CDR3, the DNA is TGTGCCAGCAGCGTGGCGGGTTTGGGCACCGGGGAGCTGTTTTTT.

This rearrangement joins TRBV20-1 to TRBJ1-2; TRBD1 might be the D (6 bases). CDR3 length: 15 amino acids. The V gene's germline CDR1 is DFQATT and CDR2 SNEGSKA (reference sequence). The V end was cut by 0 bases, the J end by 7 bases, with 18 bases between. CDR3 protein: CSARDSRGGAGGYTF. In DNA form, the CDR3 reads TGCAGTGCTAGAGATTCAAGAGGGGGGGCCGGTGGCTACACCTTC.

This clonotype has more than one count but fewer than ten. This chain joins TRBV5-4 and TRBJ2-1, with D perhaps assigned TRBD1 or TRBD2 (5 bases each). Germline CDR1 and CDR2: SGHNT and YYREEE (reference sequence). V was trimmed by 4 bases and J by 12 bases, leaving 23 bases between them. CDR3 length equals 15 residues. The DNA of the CDR3 is TGTGCCAGCAGCCTAGCCGGGACCCGTGCCGCGCTGCAGTTCTTC. The encoded protein is CASSLAGTRAALQFF.

The rearrangement uses TRBV20-1 and TRBJ2-1, with 16 bases that match TRBD2. V lost 5 bases and J lost 8; bases outside the gene matches: 9. Germline V gives CDR1 DFQATT, CDR2 SNEGSKA (reference sequence). The CDR3 runs 16 residues. CDR3: CSAGPGLAGGPYEQFF. The CDR3 DNA sequence: TGCAGTGCTGGCCCGGGACTAGCGGGAGGGCCCTATGAGCAGTTCTTC.

This sequence joins TRBV20-1 and TRBJ2-1; 7 bases align to TRBD2. Losses at the gene ends were 3 bases for V and 0 bases for J; bases not matched to a gene: 14. CDR1 and CDR2 (germline): DFQATT, SNEGSKA (reference sequence). The CDR3 contains 18 residues. The CDR3 DNA is TGCAGTGCTAGTGGGGGGGATCGTATCGCCAGCTCCTACAATGAGCAGTTCTTC. Translating it yields CSASGGDRIASSYNEQFF.

The chain couples TRBV9 to TRBJ2-7, with 11 positions matching TRBD2. The CDR3 is made up of 19 amino acids. J gave up 3 bases and V 4 bases, and 18 bases lay outside the gene matches. The V gene's germline CDR1 is SGDLS and CDR2 YYNGEE. The chain's CDR3 is CASSPGSPLLAGVGYEQYF. CDR3 coding DNA: TGTGCCAGCAGCCCGGGAAGCCCACTACTAGCGGGAGTCGGCTACGAGCAGTACTTC.

This clonotype turned up a few times. The chain links TRBV5-1 to TRBJ2-7; possible D gene TRBD1, 7 bases. The CDR3 is 12 residues long. V was cut by 9 bases and J by 4 bases, with 14 bases left in between. Germline assignment: CDR1 SGHRS and CDR2 YFSETQ. For the CDR3, the DNA is TGCGCCAACCCAGGGGGGACGTACGAGCAGTACTTC. The encoded protein is CANPGGTYEQYF.

This clonotype was detected only a few times. The V call is TRBV20-1, the J call TRBJ2-7, with 15 bases identical to TRBD2. This CDR3 contains 14 residues. Losses at the gene ends were 6 bases for V and 4 bases for J; bases not matched to a gene: 4. Looked up from germline, CDR1 is DFQATT and CDR2 is SNEGSKA (reference sequence). The CDR3 nucleotides read TGCAGTGCCCGGGGACTAGCGGGAGGATACGAGCAGTACTTC. It is translated as CSARGLAGGYEQYF.

The rearrangement links TRBV6-5 to TRBJ2-1, with TRBD2 matching 15 bases. The CDR3 extends over 19 amino acids. The germline CDR1 and CDR2 sequences are MNHEY and SVGAGI. The V and J ends lost 2 bases and 1 base, in that order; junction bases with no gene match: 6. CDR3 bases: TGTGCCAGCAGTTACCCCGGACTAGCGGGAGGGCAGTCCTACAATGAGCAGTTCTTC. It translates to CASSYPGLAGGQSYNEQFF.

The chain employs TRBV5-5 and TRBJ2-6; D possibly corresponds to TRBD2 (6 bases). Trimming took 2 bases from V and 4 from J, leaving 19 bases between them. The CDR3 sequence is 18 residues long. Germline CDR1 SGHKS, CDR2 YYEKEE (reference sequence). The CDR3 is CASSFRSPPGRGANVLTF. CDR3 DNA: TGTGCCAGCAGCTTCAGGTCTCCCCCGGGGAGGGGGGCCAACGTCCTGACTTTC.

The rearrangement links TRBV5-1 to TRBJ2-2; maybe TRBD2 (5 bases). The CDR3 has 15 residues. CDR1 is SGHRS, CDR2 YFSETQ, per germline. Trimming removed 4 bases from V and 6 bases from J, with 16 bases in between. CDR3 coding DNA: TGCGCCAGCAGCGCCGGGGAGCCCAACCCCGGGGAGCTGTTTTTT. It encodes CASSAGEPNPGELFF. The variable domain in full, with the rest retrieved from reference TRBV5-1 and TRBJ2-2, is KAGVTQTPRYLIKTRGQQVTLSCSPISGHRSVSWYQQTPGQGLQFLFEYFSETQRNKGNFPGRFSGRQFSNSRSEMNVSTLELGDSALYLCASSAGEPNPGELFFGEGSRLTVL.

The chain is built from TRBV20-1 and TRBJ2-5; TRBD1 might be the D (6 bases). The CDR3 has 15 amino acids. With 5 bases removed from V and 6 bases from J, the gap between germline ends came to 22 bases. The germline V gene encodes CDR1 DFQATT and CDR2 SNEGSKA (reference sequence). The CDR3 loop reads CSAYPAAGDRKTQYF. The CDR3 DNA is TGCAGTGCTTATCCCGCGGCAGGGGATCGAAAGACCCAGTACTTC.

There are a few counts of this clonotype. The CDR3 loop is CASRGLPSEQYF. CDR3 DNA sequence: TGTGCCAGCAGGGGACTACCCTCAGAGCAGTACTTC. V and J are TRBV12-3 or TRBV12-4 and TRBJ2-7, with 7 bases fitting TRBD2. After removal of 6 bases from V and 7 bases from J, the junction contained 6 bases not matched to a gene. The CDR3 runs to 12 residues.